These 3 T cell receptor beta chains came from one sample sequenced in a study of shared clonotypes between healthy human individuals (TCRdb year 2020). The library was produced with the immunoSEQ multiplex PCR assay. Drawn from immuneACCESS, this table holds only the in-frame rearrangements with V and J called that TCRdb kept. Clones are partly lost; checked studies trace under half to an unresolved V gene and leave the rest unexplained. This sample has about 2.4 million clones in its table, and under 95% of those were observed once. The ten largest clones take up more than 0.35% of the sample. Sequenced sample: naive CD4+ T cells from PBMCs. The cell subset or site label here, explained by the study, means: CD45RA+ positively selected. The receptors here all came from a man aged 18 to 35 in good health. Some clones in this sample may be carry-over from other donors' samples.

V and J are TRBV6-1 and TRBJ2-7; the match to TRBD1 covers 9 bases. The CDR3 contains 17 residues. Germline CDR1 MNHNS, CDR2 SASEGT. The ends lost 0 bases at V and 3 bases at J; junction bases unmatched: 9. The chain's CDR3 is CASSEARGGTGHYEQYF. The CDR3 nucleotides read TGTGCCAGCAGTGAAGCTAGGGGCGGGACAGGGCACTACGAGCAGTACTTC.

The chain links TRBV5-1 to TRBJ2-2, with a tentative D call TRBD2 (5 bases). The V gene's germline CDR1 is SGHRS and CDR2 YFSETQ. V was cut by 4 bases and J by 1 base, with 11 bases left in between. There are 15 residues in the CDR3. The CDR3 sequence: CASSPGLGNTGELFF. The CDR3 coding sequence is TGCGCCAGCAGCCCCGGACTCGGGAACACCGGGGAGCTGTTTTTT.

This chain's CDR3 is CASSPRGAPTPEAFF. In nucleotides, the CDR3 is TGTGCCAGCAGTCCCCGGGGAGCCCCGACCCCTGAAGCTTTCTTT. The chain has TRBV6-5 and TRBJ1-1; no definite D call. CDR1 and CDR2 (germline): MNHEY, SVGAGI. This CDR3 is 15 amino acids long. Trimming pared 5 bases from V and 6 bases from J, leaving 19 bases between.